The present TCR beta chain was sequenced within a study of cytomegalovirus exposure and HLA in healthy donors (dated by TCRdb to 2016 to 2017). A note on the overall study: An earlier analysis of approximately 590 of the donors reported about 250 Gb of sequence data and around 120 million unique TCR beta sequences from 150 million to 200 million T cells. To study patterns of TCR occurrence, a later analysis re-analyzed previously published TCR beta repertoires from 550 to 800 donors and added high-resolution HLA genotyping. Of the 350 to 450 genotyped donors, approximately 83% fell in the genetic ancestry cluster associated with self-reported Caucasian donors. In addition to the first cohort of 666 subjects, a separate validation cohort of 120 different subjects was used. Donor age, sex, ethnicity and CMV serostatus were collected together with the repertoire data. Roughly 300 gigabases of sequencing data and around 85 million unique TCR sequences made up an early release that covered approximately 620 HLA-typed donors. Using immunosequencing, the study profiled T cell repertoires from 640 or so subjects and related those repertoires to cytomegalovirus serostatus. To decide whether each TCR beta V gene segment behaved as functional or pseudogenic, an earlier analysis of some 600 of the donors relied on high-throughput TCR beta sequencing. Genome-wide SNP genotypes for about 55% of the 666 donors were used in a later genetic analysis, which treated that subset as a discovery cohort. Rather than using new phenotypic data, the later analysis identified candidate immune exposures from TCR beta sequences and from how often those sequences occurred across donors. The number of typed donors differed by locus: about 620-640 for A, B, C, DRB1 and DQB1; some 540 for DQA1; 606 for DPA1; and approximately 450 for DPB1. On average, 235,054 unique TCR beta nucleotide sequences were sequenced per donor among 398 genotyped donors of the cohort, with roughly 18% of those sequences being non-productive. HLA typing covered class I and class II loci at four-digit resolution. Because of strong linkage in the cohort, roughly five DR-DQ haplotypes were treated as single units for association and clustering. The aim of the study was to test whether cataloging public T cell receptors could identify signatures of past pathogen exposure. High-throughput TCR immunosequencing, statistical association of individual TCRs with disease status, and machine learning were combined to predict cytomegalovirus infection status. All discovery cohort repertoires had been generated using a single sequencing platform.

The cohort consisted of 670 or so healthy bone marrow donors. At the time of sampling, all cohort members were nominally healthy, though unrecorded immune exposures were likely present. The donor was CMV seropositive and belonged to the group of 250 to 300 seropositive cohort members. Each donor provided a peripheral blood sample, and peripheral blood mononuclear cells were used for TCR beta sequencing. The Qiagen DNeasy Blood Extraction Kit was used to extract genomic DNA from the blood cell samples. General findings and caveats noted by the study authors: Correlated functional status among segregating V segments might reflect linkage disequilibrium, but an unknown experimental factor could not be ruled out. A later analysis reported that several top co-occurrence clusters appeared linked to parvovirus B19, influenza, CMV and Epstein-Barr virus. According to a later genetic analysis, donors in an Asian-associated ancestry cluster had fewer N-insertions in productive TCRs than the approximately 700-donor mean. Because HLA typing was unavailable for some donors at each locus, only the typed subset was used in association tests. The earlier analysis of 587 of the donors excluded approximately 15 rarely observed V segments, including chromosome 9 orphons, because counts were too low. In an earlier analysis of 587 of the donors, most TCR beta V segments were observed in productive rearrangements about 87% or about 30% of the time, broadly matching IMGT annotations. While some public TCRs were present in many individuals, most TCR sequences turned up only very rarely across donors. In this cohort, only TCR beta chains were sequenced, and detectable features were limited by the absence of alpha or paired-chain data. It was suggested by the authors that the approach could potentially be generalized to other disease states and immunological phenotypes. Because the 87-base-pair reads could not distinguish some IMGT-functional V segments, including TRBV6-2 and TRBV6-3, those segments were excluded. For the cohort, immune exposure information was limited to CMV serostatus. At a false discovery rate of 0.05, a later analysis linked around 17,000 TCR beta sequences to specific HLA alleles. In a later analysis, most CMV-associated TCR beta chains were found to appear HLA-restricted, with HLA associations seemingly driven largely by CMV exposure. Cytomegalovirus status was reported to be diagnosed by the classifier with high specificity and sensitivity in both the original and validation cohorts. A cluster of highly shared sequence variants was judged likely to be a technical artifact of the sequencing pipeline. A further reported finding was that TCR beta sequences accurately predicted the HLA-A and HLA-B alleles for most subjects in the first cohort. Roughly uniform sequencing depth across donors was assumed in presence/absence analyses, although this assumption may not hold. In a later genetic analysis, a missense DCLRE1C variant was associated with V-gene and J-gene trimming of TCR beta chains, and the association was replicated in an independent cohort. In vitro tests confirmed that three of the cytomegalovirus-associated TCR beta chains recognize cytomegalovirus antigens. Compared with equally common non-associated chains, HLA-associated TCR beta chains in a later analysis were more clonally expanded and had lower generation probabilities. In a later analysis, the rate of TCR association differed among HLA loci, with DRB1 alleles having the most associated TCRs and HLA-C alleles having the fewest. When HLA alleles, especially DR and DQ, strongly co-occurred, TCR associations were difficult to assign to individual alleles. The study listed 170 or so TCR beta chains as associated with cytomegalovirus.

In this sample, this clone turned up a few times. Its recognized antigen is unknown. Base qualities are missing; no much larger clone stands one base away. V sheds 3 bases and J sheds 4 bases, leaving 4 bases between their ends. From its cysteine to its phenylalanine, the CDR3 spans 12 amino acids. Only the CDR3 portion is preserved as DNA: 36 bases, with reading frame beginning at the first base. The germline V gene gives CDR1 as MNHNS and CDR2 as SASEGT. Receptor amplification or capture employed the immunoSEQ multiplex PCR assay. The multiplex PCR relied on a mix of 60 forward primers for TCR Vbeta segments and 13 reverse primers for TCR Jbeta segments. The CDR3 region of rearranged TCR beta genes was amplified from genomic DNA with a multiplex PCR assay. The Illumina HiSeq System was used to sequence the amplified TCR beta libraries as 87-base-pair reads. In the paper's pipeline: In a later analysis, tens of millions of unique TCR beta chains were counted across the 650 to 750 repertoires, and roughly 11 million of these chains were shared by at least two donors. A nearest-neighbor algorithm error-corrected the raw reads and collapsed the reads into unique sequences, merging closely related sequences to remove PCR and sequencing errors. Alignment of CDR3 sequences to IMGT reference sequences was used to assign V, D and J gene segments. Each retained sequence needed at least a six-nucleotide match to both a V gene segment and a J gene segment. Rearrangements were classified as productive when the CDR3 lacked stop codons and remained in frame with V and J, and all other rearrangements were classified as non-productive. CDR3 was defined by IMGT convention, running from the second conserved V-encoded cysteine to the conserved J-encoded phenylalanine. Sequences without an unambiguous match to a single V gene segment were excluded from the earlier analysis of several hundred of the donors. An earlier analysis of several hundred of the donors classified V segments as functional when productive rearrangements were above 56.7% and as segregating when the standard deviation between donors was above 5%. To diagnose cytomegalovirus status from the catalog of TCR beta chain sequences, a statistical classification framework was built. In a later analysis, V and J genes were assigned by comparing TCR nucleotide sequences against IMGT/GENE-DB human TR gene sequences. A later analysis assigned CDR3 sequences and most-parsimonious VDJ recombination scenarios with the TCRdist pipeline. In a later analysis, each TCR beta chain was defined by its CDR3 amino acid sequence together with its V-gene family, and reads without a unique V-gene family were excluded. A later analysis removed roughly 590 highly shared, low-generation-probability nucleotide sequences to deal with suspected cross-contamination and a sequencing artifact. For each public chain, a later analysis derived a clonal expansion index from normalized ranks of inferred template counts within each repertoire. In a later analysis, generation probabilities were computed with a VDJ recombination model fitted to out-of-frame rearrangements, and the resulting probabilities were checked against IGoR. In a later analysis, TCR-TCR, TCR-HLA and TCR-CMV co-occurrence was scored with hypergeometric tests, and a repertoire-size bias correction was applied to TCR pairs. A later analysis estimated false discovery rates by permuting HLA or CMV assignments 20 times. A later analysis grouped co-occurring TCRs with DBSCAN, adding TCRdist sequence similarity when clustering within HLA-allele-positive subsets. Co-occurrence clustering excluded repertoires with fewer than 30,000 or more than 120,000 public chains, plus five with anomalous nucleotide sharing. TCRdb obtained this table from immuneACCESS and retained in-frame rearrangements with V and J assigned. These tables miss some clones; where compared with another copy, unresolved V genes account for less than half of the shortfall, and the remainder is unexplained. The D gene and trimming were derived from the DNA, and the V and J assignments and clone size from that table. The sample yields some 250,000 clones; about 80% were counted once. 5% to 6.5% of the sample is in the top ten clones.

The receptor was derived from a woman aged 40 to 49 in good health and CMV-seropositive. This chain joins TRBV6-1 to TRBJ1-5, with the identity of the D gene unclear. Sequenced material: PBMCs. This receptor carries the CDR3 CASSDGNQPQHF. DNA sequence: TGTGCCAGCAGTGACGGTAATCAGCCCCAGCATTTT.